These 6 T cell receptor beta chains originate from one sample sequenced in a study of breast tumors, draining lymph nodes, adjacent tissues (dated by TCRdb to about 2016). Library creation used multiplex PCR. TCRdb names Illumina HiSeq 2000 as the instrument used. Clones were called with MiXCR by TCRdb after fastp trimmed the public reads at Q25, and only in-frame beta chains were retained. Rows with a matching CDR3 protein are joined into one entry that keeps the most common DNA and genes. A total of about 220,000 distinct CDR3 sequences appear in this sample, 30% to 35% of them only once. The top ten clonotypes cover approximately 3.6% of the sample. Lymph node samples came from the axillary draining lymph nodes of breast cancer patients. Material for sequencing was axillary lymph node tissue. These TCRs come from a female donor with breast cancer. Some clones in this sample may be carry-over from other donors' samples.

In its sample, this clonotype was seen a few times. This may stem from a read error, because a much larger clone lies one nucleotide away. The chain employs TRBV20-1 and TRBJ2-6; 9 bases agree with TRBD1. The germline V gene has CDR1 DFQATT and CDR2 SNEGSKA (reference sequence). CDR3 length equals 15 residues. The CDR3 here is CSAVQGAAGANVPTF. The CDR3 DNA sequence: TGCAGTGCTGTACAGGGGGCGGCTGGGGCCAACGTCCCGACTTTC.

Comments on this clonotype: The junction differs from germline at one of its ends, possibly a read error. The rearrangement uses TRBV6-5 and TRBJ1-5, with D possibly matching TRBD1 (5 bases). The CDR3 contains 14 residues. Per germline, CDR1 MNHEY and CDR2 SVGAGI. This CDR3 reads CASSHSQGDQPQHF. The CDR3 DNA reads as TGTGCCAGCAGTCACTCCCAGGGAGATCAGCCCCAGCATTTT.

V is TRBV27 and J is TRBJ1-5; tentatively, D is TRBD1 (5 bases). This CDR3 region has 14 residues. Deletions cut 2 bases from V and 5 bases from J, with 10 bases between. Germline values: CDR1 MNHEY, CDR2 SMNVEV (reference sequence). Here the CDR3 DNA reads TGTGCCAGCAGTTTAGCAGGGTTGGATCAGCCCCAGCATTTT. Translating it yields CASSLAGLDQPQHF.

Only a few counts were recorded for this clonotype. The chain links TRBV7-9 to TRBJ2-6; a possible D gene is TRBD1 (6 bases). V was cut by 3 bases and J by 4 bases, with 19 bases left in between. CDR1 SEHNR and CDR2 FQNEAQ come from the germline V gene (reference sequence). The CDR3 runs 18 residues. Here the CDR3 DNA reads TGTGCCAGCAGCTTCCGGGCGACAGGTCCCCTCGGGGCCAACGTCCTGACTTTC. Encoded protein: CASSFRATGPLGANVLTF. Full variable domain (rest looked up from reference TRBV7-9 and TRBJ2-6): DTGVSQNPRHKITKRGQNVTFRCDPISEHNRLYWYRQTLGQGPEFLTYFQNEAQLEKSRLLSDRFSAERPKGSFSTLEIQRTEQGDSAMYLCASSFRATGPLGANVLTFGAGSRLTVL.

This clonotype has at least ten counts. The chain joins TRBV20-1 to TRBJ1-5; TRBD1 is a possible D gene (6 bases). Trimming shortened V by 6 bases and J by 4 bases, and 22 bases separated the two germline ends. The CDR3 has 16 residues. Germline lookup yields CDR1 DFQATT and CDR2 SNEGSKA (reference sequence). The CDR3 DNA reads TGCAGTGCCGGCGGCCCCAGGGGCGAAACAAATCAGCCCCAGCATTTT. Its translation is CSAGGPRGETNQPQHF.

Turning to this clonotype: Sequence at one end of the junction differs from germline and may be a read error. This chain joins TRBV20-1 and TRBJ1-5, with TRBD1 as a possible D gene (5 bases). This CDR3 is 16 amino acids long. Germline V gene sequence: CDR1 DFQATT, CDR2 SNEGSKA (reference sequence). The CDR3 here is CSAREGSGGFNEPQHF. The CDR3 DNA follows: TGCAGTGCTAGAGAGGGGAGCGGGGGGTTCAATGAGCCCCAGCATTTT.